This T cell receptor (beta chain) was captured in a study of identical twins. The trim removed 5 bases at V and 14 bases at J, leaving 12 bases unmatched. CDR1 and CDR2 from the germline V gene are SGHTA and FQGNSA. The CDR3 is 14 residues long. TCRdb reprocessed the 5' RACE reads via MiXCR and lists one record per CDR3 protein. Of a few hundred thousand distinct CDR3 sequences in the sample, 9% to 10% were seen once. This clonotype has just a few counts. Separately, the same data were catalogued under a study of yellow fever vaccine responses in identical twins.

This clonotype was sampled from a young woman in good health. Sequenced material: PBMCs. V gene TRBV7-2 combines with J gene TRBJ2-1; 10 bases agree with TRBD1. CDR3 nucleotide sequence: TGTGCCAGCAGCAAAGAGGGAGCCGGGACAGGGGAGTTCTTC. Translating it yields CASSKEGAGTGEFF.